The 5 T cell receptor beta chains reported below all come from one sample, sequenced in a study of T cell repertoires in cytomegalovirus infection. Their specific antigens are unknown. TCRdb re-analysed the reads in MiXCR, keeping a single row per CDR3 protein. The data contain 700,000 to 900,000 distinct CDR3 sequences, roughly 29% of them singletons. The sequenced sample was cultured CD8+ T cells from PBMCs, obtained from culture after CMV antigen stimulation. The receptors here all came from a human donor in good health (CMV status not recorded). Some clones in this sample may be carry-over from other donors' samples.

The rearrangement uses TRBV20-1 and TRBJ1-2; D is perhaps TRBD1 (6 bases). Germline CDR1 is DFQATT and CDR2 is SNEGSKA (reference sequence). The V end was cut by 2 bases, the J end by 8 bases, with 15 bases between. This CDR3 comprises 13 residues. For the CDR3, the DNA is TGCAGTGCTAGATGGGGGGCGGTCGGAGGCTACACCTTC. Encoded protein: CSARWGAVGGYTF.

The sample holds a few counts of this clonotype. This sequence joins TRBV18 and TRBJ1-5; TRBD1 agrees at 7 bases. The germline V gene has CDR1 KGHSH and CDR2 LQKENI. The V gene end was trimmed by 3 bases and the J gene end by 3 bases; junction bases not matched to a gene: 8. The length of the CDR3 is 16 residues. CDR3: CASSPGGGVPNQPQHF. Written as DNA, the CDR3 is TGTGCCAGCTCACCGGGAGGGGGCGTCCCCAATCAGCCCCAGCATTTT.

This clonotype occurred a few times. The V gene is TRBV4-2, the J gene TRBJ2-3; weak D call: TRBD2 (6 bases). CDR3 length: 17 amino acids. From germline, CDR1 is LGHNA and CDR2 YNFKEQ. Trimming cost V 5 bases and J 3 bases, with 21 bases left between them. The CDR3 here is CASSYFLGPGGTDTQYF. The CDR3 DNA follows: TGTGCCAGCAGCTATTTTCTGGGACCAGGAGGGACAGATACGCAGTATTTT.

The rearrangement joins TRBV7-8 to TRBJ2-7; 10 bases map to TRBD1. The CDR3 sequence is 16 residues long. CDR1 SGHVS and CDR2 FQNEAQ come from the germline V gene. V dropped 5 bases and J dropped 2; count of bases not matched to a gene: 9. The CDR3, as DNA: TGTGCCAGCAGCCCAGGTTCCGGGACAGGGGCCTACGAGCAGTACTTC. This codes for CASSPGSGTGAYEQYF. The full variable domain, completed using reference TRBV7-8 and TRBJ2-7, is GAGVSQSPRYKVAKRGQDVALRCDPISGHVSLFWYQQALGQGPEFLTYFQNEAQLDKSGLPSDRFFAERPEGSVSTLKIQRTQQEDSAVYLCASSPGSGTGAYEQYFGPGTRLTVT.

V usage is TRBV7-6 and J usage is TRBJ1-3; unclear D gene. Germline values: CDR1 SGHVS, CDR2 FNYEAQ. Trimming took 0 bases from V and 0 from J, leaving 6 bases between them. The CDR3 contains 15 residues. This chain's CDR3 is CASSLADFSGNTIYF. The CDR3 DNA is TGTGCCAGCAGCTTAGCGGACTTCTCTGGAAACACCATATATTTT.